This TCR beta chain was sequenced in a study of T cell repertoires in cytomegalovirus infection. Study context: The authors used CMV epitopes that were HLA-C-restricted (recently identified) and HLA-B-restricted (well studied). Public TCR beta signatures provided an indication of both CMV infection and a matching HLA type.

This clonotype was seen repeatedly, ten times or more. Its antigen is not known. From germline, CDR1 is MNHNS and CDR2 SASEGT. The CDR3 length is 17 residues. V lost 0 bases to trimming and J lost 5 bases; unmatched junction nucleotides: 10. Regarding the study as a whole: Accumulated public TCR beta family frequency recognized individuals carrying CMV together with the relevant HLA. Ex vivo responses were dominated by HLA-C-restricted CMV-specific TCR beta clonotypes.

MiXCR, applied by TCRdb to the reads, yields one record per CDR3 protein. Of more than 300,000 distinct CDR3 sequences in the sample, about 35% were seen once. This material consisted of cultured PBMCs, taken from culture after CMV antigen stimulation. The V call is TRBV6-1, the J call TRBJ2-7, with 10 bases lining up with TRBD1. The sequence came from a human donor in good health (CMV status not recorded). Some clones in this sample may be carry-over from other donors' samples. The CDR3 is CASSEALRTGGNHEQYF. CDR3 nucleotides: TGTGCCAGCAGTGAAGCGCTTAGGACAGGGGGGAACCACGAGCAGTACTTC.